These 6 T cell receptor beta chains were all obtained from the same sample, sequenced in a study of molecular identifiers for immune sequencing clone quantification. TCRdb reanalysed the PCR reads using MiXCR and keeps one entry per CDR3 protein. The sample has hundreds of thousands of distinct CDR3 sequences, 25% seen once. The sequencing input was naive CD8+ T cells from blood, with Jurkat cell RNA spiked in. Described subset: FACS-sorted CD8+CD4-CCR7+CD45RA+ naive T cells. These receptors were collected from a human donor in good health. Some libraries in this study had Jurkat cell RNA spiked in.

This clonotype was observed at least ten times. V gene TRBV5-8 combines with J gene TRBJ2-5, with 7 bases lining up with TRBD2. Per the germline V gene, CDR1 is SGHTS and CDR2 is YDEGEE. V trimming: 2 bases; J trimming: 5 bases; junction bases outside the gene matches: 18. CDR3 length equals 18 residues. The CDR3 region has the DNA TGTGCCAGCAGCTTTGGCAAAGGCAGGAGCGGGATCCCGGAGACCCAGTACTTC. Its protein is CASSFGKGRSGIPETQYF.

This clonotype was counted ten times or more. The chain carries TRBV5-4 and TRBJ2-7; TRBD1 might be the D (6 bases). Germline loops: CDR1 SGHNT, CDR2 YYREEE (reference sequence). V dropped 3 bases and J dropped 2 bases, with 15 bases sitting between them. This CDR3 is 15 amino acids long. The CDR3 coding sequence is TGTGCCAGCAGCTCCGGCCTGGACAGTCCCTACGAGCAGTACTTC. Amino acid sequence: CASSSGLDSPYEQYF.

This clonotype was counted at least ten times. This rearrangement joins TRBV4-3 to TRBJ1-1; D is possibly TRBD1 (5 bases). The CDR3 loop spans 18 amino acids. Germline CDR1 LGHNA, CDR2 YSLEER. Trimming cost V 4 bases and J 1 base, with 22 bases left between them. The CDR3 region has the DNA TGCGCCAGCAGCCCAACGCCCGTTCCGGGACCAGAGAACACTGAAGCTTTCTTT. This sequence encodes CASSPTPVPGPENTEAFF.

The chain couples TRBV30 to TRBJ2-7; 11 bases align to TRBD1. This CDR3 is 13 amino acids long. The germline CDR1 and CDR2 sequences are GTSNPN and SVGIG (reference sequence). The CDR3 region is CPGDPGTGGEQYF. CDR3 nucleotides: TGTCCCGGCGATCCCGGGACAGGGGGGGAGCAGTACTTC.

This clonotype occurred once. The rearrangement uses TRBV3-2 and TRBJ1-1; TRBD1, the D gene given by the table, was not confirmed from the DNA. TRBV3-2 is a listed pseudogene. This CDR3 has 15 amino acids. This CDR3 is CASCQTRDANTEAFF. Written as DNA, the CDR3 is TGTGCCAGCTGCCAGACCAGGGACGCGAACACTGAAGCTTTCTTT.

A few counts support this clonotype. The V call is TRBV19, the J call TRBJ2-7; possibly TRBD2 for D (6 bases). The CDR3 is made up of 11 amino acids. The V gene's germline CDR1 is LNHDA and CDR2 SQIVND (reference sequence). V gave up 9 bases and J gave up 5 bases, with 11 bases separating them. CDR3 sequence reads: CASGRGNEQYF. The CDR3 DNA is TGTGCCAGCGGCCGGGGGAACGAGCAGTACTTC.